The clone carrying this TCR beta chain was seen at least ten times. Antigen specificity is unknown. Via MiXCR, TCRdb re-called the 5' RACE reads, giving one row per CDR3 protein. This sample has about 570,000 distinct CDR3 sequences, with 9% to 10% found just once. The data stem from a study of identical twins. Healthy Caucasian individuals made up all the donors. General study results and limits: Out-of-frame sharing of TCR alpha in monozygotic twins was underestimated by models.

The CDR3 spans 13 residues. Germline values: CDR1 SEHNR, CDR2 FQNEAQ (reference sequence). The J segment lost 7 bases and the V segment lost 6 bases, leaving 5 bases of the junction unmatched. These same records also appear under a second study, on yellow fever vaccine responses in identical twins. This second study says: Twins reportedly had a vaccine T cell response that seemed partly convergent, partly personalized.

The chain uses TRBV7-9 and TRBJ2-1; 8 bases are shared with TRBD2. The specimen was PBMCs. The sequence was obtained from a young woman in good health. CDR3 sequence (DNA): TGTGCCAGCAGAGTCGCGGGGGGAAATGAGCAGTTCTTC. Translated: CASRVAGGNEQFF.